This passage covers 17 T cell receptor beta chains from one sample sequenced in a study of T cells in localized non-small cell lung cancer. Repertoires were generated with immunoSEQ multiplex PCR, while TCRdb's copy carries only in-frame clones and drops some. Of around 41,000 clones listed, roughly 90% are singletons. Sequenced here: peripheral blood, sampled before any cancer treatment. The origin of the receptors is a female donor of 60 years or more with stage I squamous cell lung carcinoma.

This clone was recorded only once. V and J are TRBV29-1 and TRBJ2-7; D may be TRBD1 or TRBD2 (5 bases each). CDR1 and CDR2 from the germline V gene are SQVTM and ANQGSEA. Between the trimmed V and J ends, which lost 5 bases and 2 bases, there was a span of 16 bases. The CDR3 is 14 amino acids. For the CDR3, the DNA is TGCAGCGTTATGCGACAGAAGGGACCCTACGAGCAGTACTTC. This codes for CSVMRQKGPYEQYF.

The chain combines TRBV30 with TRBJ2-7, with 15 bases that match TRBD2. In germline, CDR1 is GTSNPN, CDR2 SVGIG (reference sequence). V lost 2 bases, J lost 6 bases, and 2 bases stayed unmatched. The CDR3 sequence is 14 residues long. Written as DNA, the CDR3 is TGTGCCTGGAGTTCGGGACTAGCGGGAGGCGAGCAGTACTTC. It codes for CAWSSGLAGGEQYF.

The DNA for the CDR3 is TGTGCCAGCAGTGACTCTAGCGGGACTGGACATGAGCAGTTCTTC. The encoded protein is CASSDSSGTGHEQFF. V and J are TRBV6-4 and TRBJ2-1; 8 bases are a match to TRBD2. The J segment lost 8 bases and the V segment lost 0 bases, leaving 6 bases of the junction unmatched. CDR1 is MRHNA, CDR2 SNTAGT, per germline. The CDR3 extends over 15 amino acids.

This clone has just one count. At one of its ends the junction is not consistent with the germline gene, which may arise from a read error. This sequence joins TRBV6-5 and TRBJ2-7, with D perhaps TRBD2 (6 bases). CDR3 length: 15 residues. The V gene's germline CDR1 is MNHEY and CDR2 SVGAGI. CDR3 sequence reads: CVSSYVWGSGYEQYF. CDR3 DNA sequence: TGTGTCAGCAGTTACGTATGGGGTAGCGGCTACGAGCAGTACTTC.

J is TRBJ2-5 and V is TRBV29-1; 8 bases align to TRBD2. CDR1 is SQVTM, CDR2 ANQGSEA, per germline. Trimming took 5 bases from V and 5 from J; bases not matched to a gene: 13. This CDR3 is 15 amino acids long. The CDR3 loop is CSVISTGGPAETQYF. As DNA, the CDR3 is TGCAGCGTTATTTCTACGGGAGGGCCGGCGGAGACCCAGTACTTC.

V gene TRBV9 combines with J gene TRBJ1-2, with D possibly being TRBD1 (5 bases). The germline CDR1 and CDR2 sequences are SGDLS and YYNGEE. The length of the CDR3 is 14 residues. Trimming pared 1 base from V and 3 bases from J, leaving 10 bases between. The CDR3 region is CASSVQGNDYGYTF. For the CDR3, the DNA is TGTGCCAGCAGCGTACAGGGTAACGACTATGGCTACACCTTC.

This clone has just one count. The chain's CDR3 is CASSLMAGGPTEAFF. CDR3 coding DNA: TGTGCCAGCAGCTTAATGGCAGGGGGTCCAACTGAAGCTTTCTTT. The chain combines TRBV7-9 with TRBJ1-1; 7 bases are shared with TRBD1. V lost 2 bases to trimming and J lost 5 bases; unmatched junction nucleotides: 8. CDR3 length: 15 residues. CDR1 is SEHNR and CDR2 is FQNEAQ in the germline V gene (reference sequence). Drawing the rest from reference TRBV7-9 and TRBJ1-1, the complete variable domain is DTGVSQNPRHKITKRGQNVTFRCDPISEHNRLYWYRQTLGQGPEFLTYFQNEAQLEKSRLLSDRFSAERPKGSFSTLEIQRTEQGDSAMYLCASSLMAGGPTEAFFGQGTRLTVV.

V usage is TRBV6-1 and J usage is TRBJ2-7, with D perhaps being TRBD1 or TRBD2 (5 bases each). This CDR3 comprises 13 residues. V shed 5 bases and J shed 8 bases, with 16 bases lying between them. From germline, CDR1 is MNHNS and CDR2 SASEGT. The CDR3 reads CASSTRDQRKQYF. In DNA form, the CDR3 reads TGTGCCAGCAGTACCCGGGACCAACGGAAGCAGTACTTC.

A note on this clone: Other DNA sequences in this specimen translate into the identical CDR3. This rearrangement joins TRBV5-5 to TRBJ1-2; D uncertain. The germline V gene encodes CDR1 SGHKS and CDR2 YYEKEE (reference sequence). Trimming removed 4 bases at V and 5 bases at J, with 15 bases between. The CDR3 runs to 14 residues. The CDR3 is CASSIEEQRYGYTF. Here the CDR3 DNA reads TGTGCCAGCAGCATCGAGGAGCAGCGATATGGCTACACCTTC.

This clone showed up just once. The rearrangement links TRBV7-2 to TRBJ2-5, with 9 bases fitting TRBD2. CDR1 is SGHTA and CDR2 is FQGNSA in the germline V gene. The CDR3 is 16 amino acids. The V gene end was trimmed by 5 bases and the J gene end by 2 bases; junction bases not matched to a gene: 9. Here the CDR3 DNA reads TGTGCCAGCAGCCGGACTAGCGAGAGGAGTCAAGAGACCCAGTACTTC. Its translation: CASSRTSERSQETQYF.

This chain connects TRBV30 to TRBJ1-2; the D is unclear. CDR1 is GTSNPN and CDR2 is SVGIG in the germline V gene (reference sequence). CDR3 length equals 13 residues. The V and J ends lost 0 bases and 8 bases respectively, with 13 bases between them. CDR3 coding DNA: TGTGCCTGGAGTGTACTCGGGAGGCTCGGCTACACCTTC. Encoded protein: CAWSVLGRLGYTF.

The V call is TRBV18, the J call TRBJ1-2; D remains ambiguous. CDR3 length equals 14 residues. The germline V and J ends were trimmed by 1 base and 0 bases, with 6 bases remaining between them. Germline-derived CDR1 and CDR2 are KGHSH and LQKENI. CDR3 sequence reads: CASSPQGANYGYTF. For the CDR3, the DNA is TGTGCCAGCTCACCACAGGGAGCTAACTATGGCTACACCTTC.

The chain recombines TRBV30 with TRBJ2-7; 9 bases match TRBD1. V lost 0 bases and J lost 5; bases outside the gene matches: 8. The CDR3 covers 15 residues. Germline CDR1 GTSNPN, CDR2 SVGIG (reference sequence). CDR3 sequence: CAWSVGGTGHNEQYF. CDR3 nucleotides: TGTGCCTGGAGTGTGGGGGGGACAGGGCACAACGAGCAGTACTTC.

The V call is TRBV28, the J call TRBJ2-3, with 8 bases identical to TRBD2. V gave up 8 bases and J gave up 0 bases; unmatched junction bases: 7. In germline, CDR1 is MDHEN, CDR2 SYDVKM. The CDR3 runs to 15 residues. The CDR3 DNA reads as TGTGCCAGCTACGTAGCGGGAAAGAGCACAGATACGCAGTATTTT. It codes for CASYVAGKSTDTQYF. The whole variable domain, remainder taken from reference TRBV28 and TRBJ2-3, is DVKVTQSSRYLVKRTGEKVFLECVQDMDHENMFWYRQDPGLGLRLIYFSYDVKMKEKGDIPEGYSVSREKKERFSLILESASTNQTSMYLCASYVAGKSTDTQYFGPGTRLTVL.

The rearrangement links TRBV29-1 to TRBJ2-2, with TRBD2 identical over 8 bases. V trimming: 7 bases; J trimming: 1 base; junction bases outside the gene matches: 8. CDR1 is SQVTM, CDR2 ANQGSEA, per germline. The CDR3 is 15 residues long. The CDR3 sequence is CSAERGGLNTGELFF. DNA for the CDR3: TGCAGCGCCGAACGGGGGGGTCTGAACACCGGGGAGCTGTTTTTT.

V gene TRBV9 combines with J gene TRBJ2-1; tentatively, D is TRBD1 or TRBD2 (6 bases each). This CDR3 contains 16 residues. CDR1 and CDR2 from the germline V gene are SGDLS and YYNGEE. The germline V and J ends were trimmed by 0 bases and 5 bases, with 15 bases remaining between them. The CDR3 sequence: CASSVGGGQFNNEQFF. CDR3 bases: TGTGCCAGCAGCGTAGGGGGAGGACAGTTTAACAATGAGCAGTTCTTC.

The V call is TRBV20-1, the J call TRBJ2-5; D is unresolved. This CDR3 contains 10 residues. Germline-derived CDR1 and CDR2 are DFQATT and SNEGSKA (reference sequence). V lost 2 bases, J lost 5 bases, and 3 bases lay in between. CDR3 coding DNA: TGCAGTGCTAGATTGGAGACCCAGTACTTC. As protein: CSARLETQYF.